These T cell receptor beta chains were read from a single sample in a study of T-cell memory formation after mild COVID-19. TCRdb passed the 5' RACE reads through MiXCR, listing each CDR3 protein once. This sample has around 180,000 distinct CDR3 sequences; around a sixth occur once, and the top ten carry roughly 3.9%. Sequenced: PBMCs or a T cell subset sorted from them (not recorded which). Every receptor here comes from a man between 18 and 35 years old who had mild COVID-19 (a few samples of this study predate the infection). Cell type and time point are not known. Both conserved end residues are part of each CDR3. Each record gives: CDR3 protein, D gene, CDR3 length, V gene. D genes are given only for firm matches.

CDR3 protein: CASSFGGPTDTQYF
D gene: NA
CDR3 length: 14
V gene: TRBV5-1

CDR3 protein: CASSLLTGGVTGELFF
D gene: TRBD1
CDR3 length: 16
V gene: TRBV7-3

CDR3 protein: CAISAQGDDEQFF
D gene: TRBD1
CDR3 length: 13
V gene: TRBV10-3

CDR3 protein: CASSYLAGGDTDTQYF
D gene: TRBD2
CDR3 length: 16
V gene: TRBV7-3

CDR3 protein: CASSLLPLPHSPLHF
D gene: NA
CDR3 length: 15
V gene: TRBV6-5

CDR3 protein: CASSKRLLGGAAATNEKLFF
D gene: NA
CDR3 length: 20
V gene: TRBV21-1

CDR3 protein: CASSTSGRSYGYTF
D gene: NA
CDR3 length: 14
V gene: TRBV6-5

CDR3 protein: CASTLWLPTDTQYF
D gene: NA
CDR3 length: 14
V gene: TRBV12-3/TRBV12-4

CDR3 protein: CASSFINEQYF
D gene: NA
CDR3 length: 11
V gene: TRBV7-2

CDR3 protein: CASQEETQYF
D gene: NA
CDR3 length: 10
V gene: TRBV2

CDR3 protein: CASSYSIMERELFF
D gene: NA
CDR3 length: 14
V gene: TRBV6-2/TRBV6-3

CDR3 protein: CASTGQGLSPLHF
D gene: TRBD1
CDR3 length: 13
V gene: TRBV7-9

CDR3 protein: CASSTLRLVGTQYF
D gene: NA
CDR3 length: 14
V gene: TRBV21-1

CDR3 protein: CASSFSIAGGSYNEQFF
D gene: TRBD2
CDR3 length: 17
V gene: TRBV12-3/TRBV12-4